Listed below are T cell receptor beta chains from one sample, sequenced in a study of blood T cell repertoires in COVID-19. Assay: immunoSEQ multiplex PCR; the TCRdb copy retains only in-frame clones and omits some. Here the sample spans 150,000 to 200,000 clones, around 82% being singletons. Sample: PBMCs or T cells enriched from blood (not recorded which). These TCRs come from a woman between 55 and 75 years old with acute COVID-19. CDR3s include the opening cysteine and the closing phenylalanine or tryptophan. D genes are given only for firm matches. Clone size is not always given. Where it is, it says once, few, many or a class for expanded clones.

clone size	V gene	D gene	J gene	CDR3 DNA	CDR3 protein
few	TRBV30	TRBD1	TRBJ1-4	TGTGCCTGGAGCGTAACAGGGGGACGGGAAAAACTGTTTTTT	CAWSVTGGREKLFF
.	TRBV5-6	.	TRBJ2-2	TGTGCCAGCAGCTTTCGGGGGGCCGGGACCGGGGAGCTGTTTTTT	CASSFRGAGTGELFF
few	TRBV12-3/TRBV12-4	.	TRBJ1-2	TGTGCCAGCAGTTTTGGTCTGGCTGGCTACACCTTC	CASSFGLAGYTF
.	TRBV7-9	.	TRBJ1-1	TGTGCCAGCAGAGATTGGGGAGACACTGAAGCTTTCTTT	CASRDWGDTEAFF
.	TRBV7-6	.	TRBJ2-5	TGTGCCAGCAGCTTATCCCTAACAGGGAAGGAGACCCAGTACTTC	CASSLSLTGKETQYF
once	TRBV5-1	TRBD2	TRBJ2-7	TGCGCCAGCAATTTACTAGCGGGGGCCTACGAGCAGTACTTC	CASNLLAGAYEQYF
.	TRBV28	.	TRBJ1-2	TGTGCCTGTTTTAAATGGGGGCCAAATCACTATGGCTACACCTTC	CACFKWGPNHYGYTF
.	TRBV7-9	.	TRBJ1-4	TGTGCCAGCAGCTTAGGGGCCCGAAATGAAAAACTGTTTTTT	CASSLGARNEKLFF
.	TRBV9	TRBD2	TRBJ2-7	TGTGCCAGCAGCGTAGCAAGCGGGATCTCCTACGAGCAGTACTTC	CASSVASGISYEQYF
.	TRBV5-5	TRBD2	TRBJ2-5	TGTGCCAGCAGCTTGGAGACTAGCGGGGGGGCGGAGACCCAGTACTTC	CASSLETSGGAETQYF
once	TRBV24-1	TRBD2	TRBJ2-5	TGTGCCACCCCCCCGATGGGGACTAGCGGGAGACCTGGGACCCAGTACTTC	CATPPMGTSGRPGTQYF
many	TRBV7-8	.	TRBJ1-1	TGTGCCAGCAGCCCTAGGGGCGCGGACACTGAAGCTTTCTTT	CASSPRGADTEAFF
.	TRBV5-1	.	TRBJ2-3	TGCGCCAGCAGCGGTGGGGCGGCCTTTAGCACAGATACGCAGTATTTT	CASSGGAAFSTDTQYF
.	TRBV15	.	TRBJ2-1	TGTGCCACCAGCAGAGAACTTCACAATGAGCAGTTCTTC	CATSRELHNEQFF
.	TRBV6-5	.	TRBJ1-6	TGTGCTTCCCGCCGGGACATCGTTTCCAATTCACCCCTCCACTTT	CASRRDIVSNSPLHF
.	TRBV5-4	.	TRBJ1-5	TGTGCCAGCAGCTTGCCGGGACTTAATCAGCCCCAGCATTTT	CASSLPGLNQPQHF